The T cell receptor beta chain under discussion was sequenced for a study of blood T cell repertoires in COVID-19. Germline CDR1 and CDR2: MNHEY and SVGAGI. After removal of 7 bases from V and 3 bases from J, the junction contained 8 bases not matched to a gene. The CDR3 extends over 15 amino acids. Profiled with immunoSEQ multiplex PCR; TCRdb holds only in-frame clones, not every one. The table shows 90,000 to 100,000 clones, with around 82% occurring only once. The material sequenced was peripheral blood. The receptor comes from a man aged 70 or older with active or convalescent COVID-19. V usage is TRBV6-5 and J usage is TRBJ2-7, with 11 bases matching TRBD2. The CDR3: CASKRTSGGSYEQYF. CDR3 sequence (DNA): TGTGCCAGCAAACGAACTAGCGGGGGTAGCTACGAGCAGTACTTC.